The clone carrying this T cell receptor (beta chain) was seen more than once but under ten times. Its antigen remains unknown. The junction and the germline gene differ at one end; a read error may be behind it. Germline assignment: CDR1 MNHGY and CDR2 SAAAGT. The CDR3 has 14 residues. The entry originates in a study of T cell repertoires in cytomegalovirus infection. Study summary: Both recently identified HLA-C-restricted and well-studied HLA-B-restricted CMV epitopes were used in the study. Through public TCR beta signatures, both CMV infection and matching HLA type were indicated. Overall study findings and caveats: Ex vivo responses were dominated by HLA-C-restricted CMV-specific TCR beta clonotypes. Pooled public TCR beta family frequency picked out CMV carriers with the relevant HLA.

Via MiXCR, TCRdb re-called the reads, giving one row per CDR3 protein. The sample lists some 800,000 distinct CDR3 sequences; roughly 28% were seen once. Specimen: cultured CD8+ T cells from PBMCs, collected from culture after CMV antigen stimulation. The gene calls are TRBV6-8 and TRBJ2-7; the match to TRBD2 covers 8 bases. The receptor's source is a human donor in good health (CMV status not recorded). Some clones in this sample may be carry-over from other donors' samples. CDR3 protein: CASSYSGSGVALDF. The CDR3 DNA follows: TGTGCCAGCAGTTACTCGGGTAGCGGGGTTGCCTTGGACTTC.